This T cell receptor (beta chain) was captured by sequencing in a study of blood T cell repertoires in COVID-19. The trim removed 4 bases at V and 3 bases at J, leaving 17 bases unmatched. Germline CDR1 reads MGHRA; CDR2 reads YSYEKL. This CDR3 has 18 residues. As handled by the study authors: Nucleated cell counts were estimated from reference gene primer amplification. Some clones are missing from TCRdb's copy, which holds only in-frame ones; the method was immunoSEQ multiplex PCR. V and J calls and clone size come straight from that table; D and trimming were deduced from the DNA. Among fewer than 350,000 clones, roughly 90% were seen once, and the ten largest hold 9.5% to 10%. Patients of the Seattle cohort, enrolled during active infection, were followed longitudinally.

The rearrangement joins TRBV4-1 to TRBJ2-7, with 8 bases aligning to TRBD1. The sequencing input was peripheral blood. The TCR sequence derives from a man aged 25 to 45 with COVID-19, enrolled during active disease. This chain's CDR3 is CASSLGDRLSASVYEQYF. The CDR3 coding sequence is TGCGCCAGCAGCCTCGGGGACAGGCTTAGCGCCTCTGTCTACGAGCAGTACTTC.